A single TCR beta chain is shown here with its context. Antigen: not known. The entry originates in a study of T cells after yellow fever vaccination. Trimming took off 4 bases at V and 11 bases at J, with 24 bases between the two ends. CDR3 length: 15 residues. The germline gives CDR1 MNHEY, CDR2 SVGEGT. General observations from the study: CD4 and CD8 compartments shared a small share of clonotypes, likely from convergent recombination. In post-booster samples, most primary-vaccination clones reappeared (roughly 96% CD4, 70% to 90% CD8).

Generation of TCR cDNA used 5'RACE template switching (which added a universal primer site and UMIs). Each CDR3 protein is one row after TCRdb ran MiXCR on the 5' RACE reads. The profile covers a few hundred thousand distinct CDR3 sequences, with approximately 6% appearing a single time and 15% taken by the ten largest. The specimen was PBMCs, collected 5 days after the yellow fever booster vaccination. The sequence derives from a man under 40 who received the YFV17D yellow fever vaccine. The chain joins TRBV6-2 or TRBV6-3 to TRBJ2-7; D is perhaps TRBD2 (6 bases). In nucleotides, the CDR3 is TGTGCCAGCAGTTCCCCCGGCGGGGCGGTTAAGTTGGAGTACTTC. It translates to CASSSPGGAVKLEYF.